The 2 T cell receptor beta chains below come from one sample, sequenced in a study of Graves' ophthalmopathy and Graves' hyperthyroidism (dated by TCRdb to about 2018). Sequencing used an Illumina HiSeq 2000. TCR beta CDR3 regions were amplified from RNA transcripts for repertoire sequencing. A first-round RT-PCR used HTBI primers with the Qiagen OneStep RT-PCR kit, followed by a second-round multiplex PCR, size selection and purification. TCRdb reanalyzed the raw reads on its own, using fastp at Q25 for trimming and MiXCR for clone calling, and kept in-frame beta chains. Each CDR3 protein gets just one entry, which takes the most common genes and DNA from the rows behind it. The sample table contains roughly 1.1 million distinct CDR3 sequences; only one count was recorded for roughly two fifths of them. Around 10% of the sample is in the top ten clones. Sequenced: peripheral blood or thyroid tissue (not recorded which). The receptors originated from an adult man with Graves' hyperthyroidism.

This clonotype was recorded at least ten times. The gene calls are TRBV7-9 and TRBJ2-7, with 10 bases matching TRBD1. CDR1 is SEHNR and CDR2 is FQNEAQ in the germline V gene (reference sequence). The CDR3 sequence is 15 residues long. V gave up 5 bases and J gave up 3 bases; unmatched junction bases: 7. CDR3 amino acids: CASSPRTGGNYEQYF. Here the CDR3 DNA reads TGTGCCAGCAGCCCGCGGACAGGGGGGAACTACGAGCAGTACTTC.

At least ten counts were recorded for this clonotype. V gene TRBV29-1 combines with J gene TRBJ2-7; perhaps TRBD1 as D (6 bases). Deletions cut 3 bases from V and 5 bases from J, with 11 bases between. Germline assignment: CDR1 SQVTM and CDR2 ANQGSEA. The CDR3 extends over 12 amino acids. The CDR3 nucleotides read TGCAGCGTTGATGGGCAGGGGCACGAGCAGTACTTC. It translates to CSVDGQGHEQYF.